Each of the 28 T cell receptor beta chains below was sequenced from the same sample in a study of tumour-infiltrating T cells in Burkitt lymphoma. Assay: immunoSEQ multiplex PCR; the TCRdb copy retains only in-frame clones and omits some. The sample lists 46,000 or so clones; around 30% were seen once. The specimen sequenced was tumor tissue. Receptors originate from a human donor with Burkitt lymphoma.

The sample holds a few counts of this clone. The V and J genes are TRBV2 and TRBJ1-2; no clear D gene. Germline V lookup: CDR1 SNHLY, CDR2 FYNNEI. The CDR3 runs 14 residues. The germline V and J ends were trimmed by 8 bases and 8 bases, with 21 bases remaining between them. CDR3: CASVQRARLGGYTF. The CDR3 nucleotides read TGTGCCAGCGTCCAACGAGCCAGGCTGGGGGGCTACACCTTC.

The chain links TRBV4-1 to TRBJ1-1; D call uncertain. CDR3 length: 12 amino acids. Looked up from germline, CDR1 is MGHRA and CDR2 is YSYEKL. Between the trimmed V and J ends, which lost 2 bases and 0 bases, there was a span of 1 base. CDR3 sequence (DNA): TGCGCCAGCAGCCAACTGAACACTGAAGCTTTCTTT. It encodes CASSQLNTEAFF.

The genes are TRBV5-1 and TRBJ2-3; 8 nucleotides match TRBD2. Germline CDR1 reads SGHRS; CDR2 reads YFSETQ. V lost 1 base, J lost 1 base, and 2 bases stayed unmatched. This CDR3 comprises 15 residues. This CDR3 reads CASSLQTSGTDTQYF. The DNA for the CDR3 is TGCGCCAGCAGCTTGCAGACTAGCGGCACAGATACGCAGTATTTT.

This clone has just a few counts. The chain couples TRBV6-1 to TRBJ1-2; no firm D call. V was clipped by 0 bases and J by 4 bases, with 12 bases between them. Germline CDR1 MNHNS, CDR2 SASEGT. This CDR3 has 15 residues. The CDR3 nucleotides read TGTGCCAGCAGTGAAGCGATTACACAGCCCTATGGCTACACCTTC. Protein: CASSEAITQPYGYTF.

This clone was picked up a small number of times. The chain combines TRBV2 with TRBJ1-5; D ambiguous. The V end was cut by 6 bases, the J end by 5 bases, with 11 bases between. The CDR3 loop spans 13 amino acids. Germline lookup yields CDR1 SNHLY and CDR2 FYNNEI. The CDR3 spells CASSVTPDQPQHF. The CDR3 nucleotides read TGTGCCAGCAGCGTGACTCCGGATCAGCCCCAGCATTTT.

This clone was seen a few times. J is TRBJ1-4 and V is TRBV2; tentative D call: TRBD1 (5 bases). V was cut by 0 bases and J by 5 bases, with 13 bases left in between. CDR1 is SNHLY and CDR2 is FYNNEI in the germline V gene. CDR3 length equals 16 residues. The CDR3 protein is CASSEALGVENEKLFF. In DNA form, the CDR3 reads TGTGCCAGCAGTGAAGCACTGGGGGTAGAGAATGAAAAACTGTTTTTT.

This clone was recorded a few times. V and J are TRBV14 and TRBJ2-5, with D tentatively TRBD1 (8 bases). The germline gives CDR1 SGHDN, CDR2 FVKESK. The germline V and J ends were trimmed by 1 base and 5 bases, with 14 bases remaining between them. CDR3 length: 15 amino acids. The CDR3 bases are TGTGCCAGCAGCCAAGCCTACAGGGGGGGCGAGACCCAGTACTTC. The encoded protein is CASSQAYRGGETQYF.

The chain is built from TRBV11-3 and TRBJ2-5; D perhaps matches TRBD1 (6 bases). Germline CDR1 reads SGHNT; CDR2 reads YENEEA. Trimming took 3 bases from V and 2 from J, leaving 13 bases between them. The CDR3 is 15 residues long. In nucleotides, the CDR3 is TGTGCCAGCAGCTTGGGGGCAAGGGAACAAGAGACCCAGTACTTC. This translates into CASSLGAREQETQYF.

This clone was detected a few times. This rearrangement joins TRBV7-8 to TRBJ2-5, with 8 bases lining up with TRBD1. In germline, CDR1 is SGHVS, CDR2 FQNEAQ. The ends lost 3 bases at V and 3 bases at J; junction bases unmatched: 6. This CDR3 region has 15 residues. The CDR3 loop is CASSFHRGTEETQYF. For the CDR3, the DNA is TGTGCCAGCAGCTTCCACAGGGGGACAGAAGAGACCCAGTACTTC. Together with reference TRBV7-8 and TRBJ2-5, the CDR3 gives the full variable domain: GAGVSQSPRYKVAKRGQDVALRCDPISGHVSLFWYQQALGQGPEFLTYFQNEAQLDKSGLPSDRFFAERPEGSVSTLKIQRTQQEDSAVYLCASSFHRGTEETQYFGPGTRLLVL.

The chain links TRBV7-3 to TRBJ1-4; D gene uncertain. Looked up from germline, CDR1 is SGHTA and CDR2 is FQGTGA. Between the trimmed V and J ends, which lost 3 bases and 10 bases, there was a span of 3 bases. The CDR3 totals 10 residues. The CDR3, as DNA: TGTGCCAGCAGCTTGGGAAAACTGTTTTTT. Its translation is CASSLGKLFF.

J is TRBJ1-5 and V is TRBV4-2, with D possibly being TRBD1 (5 bases). CDR3 length equals 15 residues. Germline values: CDR1 LGHNA, CDR2 YNFKEQ. V gave up 1 base and J gave up 3 bases, with 10 bases separating them. In DNA form, the CDR3 reads TGTGCCAGCAGCCAAGGGGCAGGGCTCAATCAGCCCCAGCATTTT. It specifies CASSQGAGLNQPQHF.

This clone occurred a few times. The rearrangement uses TRBV5-6 and TRBJ2-1; 8 bases are a match to TRBD2. Germline CDR1 reads SGHDT; CDR2 reads YYEEEE. This CDR3 is built from 15 residues. Losses at the gene ends were 4 bases for V and 2 bases for J; bases not matched to a gene: 5. CDR3 coding DNA: TGTGCCAGCAGCGCCCTGCGGGGGGCCTACAATGAGCAGTTCTTC. It yields the protein CASSALRGAYNEQFF.

This clone was found once. J is TRBJ2-5 and V is TRBV28; 10 bases align to TRBD2. Germline assignment: CDR1 MDHEN and CDR2 SYDVKM. Trimming removed 4 bases from V and 4 bases from J; junction bases left unmatched: 6. CDR3 length: 15 amino acids. The CDR3 spells CASSSQRGGAETQYF. The CDR3 nucleotides read TGTGCCAGCAGTTCCCAGCGGGGGGGCGCAGAGACCCAGTACTTC.

In this sample, this clone turned up once. The CDR3 sequence: CASSLFGTGGDTQYF. CDR3 sequence (DNA): TGCGCCAGCAGCTTGTTTGGGACAGGGGGAGATACGCAGTATTTT. The genes are TRBV5-1 and TRBJ2-3; 11 positions agree with TRBD1. Trimming took 1 base from V and 5 from J; bases not matched to a gene: 3. The germline V gene encodes CDR1 SGHRS and CDR2 YFSETQ. The CDR3 consists of 15 residues.

The chain combines TRBV6-1 with TRBJ2-1; D unresolved. This CDR3 spans 13 amino acids. Trimming pared 8 bases from V and 6 bases from J, leaving 14 bases between. Per the germline V gene, CDR1 is MNHNS and CDR2 is SASEGT. The CDR3 nucleotides are TGTGCCAGCCATGGGGTGGGATCCAATGAGCAGTTCTTC. Its translation: CASHGVGSNEQFF.

Only a few counts were recorded for this clone. The chain links TRBV2 to TRBJ2-1; D unclear. The CDR3 is 13 amino acids. Trimming removed 6 bases from V and 15 bases from J, with 21 bases in between. CDR1 and CDR2 (germline): SNHLY, FYNNEI. The CDR3 DNA reads TGTGCCAGCAGGCCTGACACCGGTTCAATCCCGTTCTTC. Translating gives CASRPDTGSIPFF.

The chain uses TRBV6-5 and TRBJ1-1; 7 nucleotides agree with TRBD1. This CDR3 is built from 13 residues. V trimming: 4 bases; J trimming: 9 bases; junction bases outside the gene matches: 8. Germline V gives CDR1 MNHEY, CDR2 SVGAGI. CDR3 in DNA: TGTGCCAGCAGTTCCCCCCCGGACAGGAAAGCTTTCTTT. It codes for CASSSPPDRKAFF.

This chain uses TRBV9 with TRBJ1-1; TRBD1 matches 10 bases. There are 15 residues in the CDR3. Losses at the gene ends were 3 bases for V and 1 base for J; bases not matched to a gene: 3. The germline V gene encodes CDR1 SGDLS and CDR2 YYNGEE. DNA of the CDR3: TGTGCCAGCAGCGGCGACAGGGGGCCGAACACTGAAGCTTTCTTT. It is translated as CASSGDRGPNTEAFF.

This clone was counted a few times. The genes are TRBV30 and TRBJ1-6; D perhaps matches TRBD1 (6 bases). This CDR3 has 13 amino acids. The germline gives CDR1 GTSNPN, CDR2 SVGIG (reference sequence). V was cut by 2 bases and J by 6 bases, with 8 bases left in between. CDR3 amino acids: CAWSTGRNSPLHF. CDR3 nucleotides: TGTGCCTGGAGTACAGGGCGTAATTCACCCCTCCACTTT.

This clone was seen more than once but under ten times. The V and J genes are TRBV19 and TRBJ1-5, with 8 bases aligning to TRBD1. CDR1 LNHDA and CDR2 SQIVND come from the germline V gene (reference sequence). The CDR3 is 15 amino acids. The junction had 10 bases not matched to a gene; V was cut back by 5 bases and J by 7 bases. Here the CDR3 DNA reads TGTGCCAGTAGTTCGCAGGGGGCGAATAAGCAGCCCCAGCATTTT. It specifies CASSSQGANKQPQHF.

The chain carries TRBV30 and TRBJ1-4; D unresolved. Germline CDR1 reads GTSNPN; CDR2 reads SVGIG (reference sequence). The V end lost 0 bases, the J end lost 0 bases, and 8 bases lay between the germline ends. This CDR3 is 15 amino acids long. The CDR3 sequence is CAWSVRPSTNEKLFF. Written as DNA, the CDR3 is TGTGCCTGGAGTGTACGACCCTCAACTAATGAAAAACTGTTTTTT.

There are a few counts of this clone. The rearrangement joins TRBV4-3 to TRBJ2-1, with D possibly TRBD1 on 6 matching bases. This CDR3 has 15 amino acids. With 3 bases removed from V and 2 bases from J, the gap between germline ends came to 11 bases. Germline V lookup: CDR1 LGHNA, CDR2 YSLEER. This CDR3 reads CASSQQGSPYNEQFF. The CDR3 DNA follows: TGCGCCAGCAGCCAGCAGGGGTCCCCCTACAATGAGCAGTTCTTC.

V usage is TRBV10-3 and J usage is TRBJ1-1; TRBD1 aligns across 8 bases. This CDR3 spans 16 amino acids. CDR1 and CDR2 (germline): ENHRY, SYGVKD. V lost 3 bases to trimming and J lost 3 bases; unmatched junction nucleotides: 9. The CDR3: CAISDRGRGVDTEAFF. For the CDR3, the DNA is TGTGCCATCAGTGACAGGGGGCGTGGGGTGGACACTGAAGCTTTCTTT.

V usage is TRBV7-6 and J usage is TRBJ1-2; D remains unclear. Looked up from germline, CDR1 is SGHVS and CDR2 is FNYEAQ. This CDR3 is 16 amino acids long. The V end was cut by 1 base, the J end by 3 bases, with 15 bases between. The CDR3 here is CASSLGFGGLDYGYTF. The DNA for the CDR3 is TGTGCCAGCAGCTTAGGGTTCGGAGGGTTGGACTATGGCTACACCTTC.

This clone was picked up a small number of times. The J gene is TRBJ1-2, the V gene TRBV6-1, with D possibly TRBD1 on 5 matching bases. The CDR3 sequence is 14 residues long. The V end lost 5 bases, the J end lost 1 base, and 11 bases lay between the germline ends. CDR1 MNHNS and CDR2 SASEGT come from the germline V gene. Written as DNA, the CDR3 is TGTGCCAGCAGTCGGACAAGGGATAACTATGGCTACACCTTC. This codes for CASSRTRDNYGYTF.

This clone was observed a few times. This chain links TRBV5-1 with TRBJ2-3; TRBD1 aligns across 7 bases. Germline V lookup: CDR1 SGHRS, CDR2 YFSETQ. Trimming cost V 6 bases and J 1 base; bases outside gene matches: 8. The CDR3 runs to 15 residues. CDR3 nucleotide sequence: TGCGCCAGCAAACGAGACAGGGCCCGCACAGATACGCAGTATTTT. Translated: CASKRDRARTDTQYF.

The chain is built from TRBV5-1 and TRBJ2-2, with TRBD2 matching over 12 bases. Germline loops: CDR1 SGHRS, CDR2 YFSETQ. This CDR3 has 21 residues. Trimming removed 0 bases from V and 0 bases from J; junction bases left unmatched: 12. The CDR3, as DNA: TGCGCCAGCAGCTTGGGGCGCCTAGCGGGGGGGACCCTAGCGAACACCGGGGAGCTGTTTTTT. It specifies CASSLGRLAGGTLANTGELFF.

This chain uses TRBV19 with TRBJ2-1; TRBD1 aligns across 11 bases. Germline V gives CDR1 LNHDA, CDR2 SQIVND (reference sequence). Trimming took 10 bases from V and 3 from J; bases not matched to a gene: 5. The CDR3 is made up of 14 amino acids. CDR3 sequence reads: CATSDRGLYNEQFF. DNA for the CDR3: TGTGCCACTTCGGACAGGGGGCTCTACAATGAGCAGTTCTTC.